This T cell receptor (beta chain) was profiled in a study of Ad26.COV2.S vaccination and SARS-CoV-2 variants. Study-level background: Enrolled in COV1001, the donor was in the Ad26.COV2.S trial arm, which received the vaccine. Each vaccinee took Ad26.COV2.S intramuscularly, once or twice 56 days apart. Broader study findings: Those who received vaccine or placebo ended up with similar non-spike TCR breadth.

Germline-derived CDR1 and CDR2 are SGHTA and FQGNSA. The CDR3 consists of 13 residues. Trimming removed 6 bases at V and 11 bases at J, with 16 bases between. Assay: immunoSEQ multiplex PCR; the TCRdb copy retains only in-frame clones and omits some. This table holds 450,000 to 550,000 clones, roughly nine tenths found once. This clone was observed a few times. Its antigen is currently unknown. The treatment is: 19 received Ad26.COV2.S at low or high dose, single or two shots; 5 received placebo; per-sample allocation not given. The study sampled participants on day 63 after the first vaccine or placebo injection. Aged 18-55 years, donor was enrolled in Boston in the early 2020s.

Sequencing used peripheral blood, obtained in a trial of Ad26.COV2.S vaccine versus placebo. The chain has TRBV7-2 and TRBJ1-4, with a tentative D call TRBD1 (5 bases). The sequence was obtained from a person between 18 and 60 years old who received the Ad26.COV2.S COVID-19 vaccine or a placebo. CDR3 in amino acids: CASSHKGAGKLFF. DNA for the CDR3: TGTGCCAGCAGTCATAAAGGGGCGGGTAAACTGTTTTTT.